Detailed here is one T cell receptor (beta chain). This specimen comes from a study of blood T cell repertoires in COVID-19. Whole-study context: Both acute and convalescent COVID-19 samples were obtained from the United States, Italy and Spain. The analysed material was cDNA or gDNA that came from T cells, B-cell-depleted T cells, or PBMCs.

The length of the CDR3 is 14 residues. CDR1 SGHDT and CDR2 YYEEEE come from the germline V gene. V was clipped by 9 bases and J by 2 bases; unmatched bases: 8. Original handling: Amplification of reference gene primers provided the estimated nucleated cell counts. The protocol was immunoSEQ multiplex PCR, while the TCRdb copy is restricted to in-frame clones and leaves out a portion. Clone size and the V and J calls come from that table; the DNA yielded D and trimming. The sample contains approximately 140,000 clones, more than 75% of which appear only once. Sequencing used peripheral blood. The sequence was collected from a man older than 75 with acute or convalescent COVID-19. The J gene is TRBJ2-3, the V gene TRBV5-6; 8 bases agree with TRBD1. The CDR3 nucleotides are TGTGCCACCTTCCAGACAGGGGTCACAGATACGCAGTATTTT. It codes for CATFQTGVTDTQYF.